The present T cell receptor (beta chain) was sequenced within a study of glioma-infiltrating T cells. The V end lost 5 bases, the J end lost 4 bases, and 12 bases lay between the germline ends. Germline CDR1 SGHTA, CDR2 FQGTGA. CDR3 length: 14 amino acids. Using RNA template, CDR3s of TCR alpha and beta were amplified with iRepertoire arm-PCR. Each CDR3 protein gets one entry after TCRdb re-called the multiplex PCR reads with MiXCR. The sample has some 180,000 distinct CDR3 sequences, 32% seen once. The TCR sequence derives from a human donor with low-grade glioma or glioblastoma, undergoing nonglioma brain surgery, or in good health (not recorded which). This chain uses TRBV7-3 with TRBJ2-1; D uncertain. The sample taken for sequencing was glioma tissue, nonneoplastic brain tissue, or PBMCs (not recorded which). The CDR3 loop is CASSPSWAYNEQFF. The CDR3 DNA is TGTGCCAGCAGCCCGAGCTGGGCTTACAATGAGCAGTTCTTC.